Below are 22 T cell receptor beta chains sequenced from a single sample in a study of T cell repertoires in cytomegalovirus infection. TCRdb re-derived calls from the reads in MiXCR, one entry per CDR3 protein. The sample consists of just under 300,000 distinct CDR3 sequences, about a tenth of them appearing once. The sample was PBMCs. These receptors all stem from a human donor in good health (CMV status not recorded). Some clones in this sample may be carry-over from other donors' samples.

The chain joins TRBV28 to TRBJ2-2; 9 bases are shared with TRBD2. The CDR3 spans 16 residues. V dropped 3 bases and J dropped 5; count of bases not matched to a gene: 7. Germline V gene lookup returns CDR1 MDHEN and CDR2 SYDVKM. Here the CDR3 reads CASSLGGTSFTGELFF. In nucleotides, the CDR3 is TGTGCCAGCAGTTTGGGTGGGACTAGCTTTACCGGGGAGCTGTTTTTT.

The V and J genes are TRBV14 and TRBJ2-2; D is undetermined. The CDR3 totals 14 residues. Trimming left V 4 bases short and J 1 base short, with 7 bases between. Germline V gene data show CDR1 as SGHDN and CDR2 as FVKESK. Here the CDR3 reads CASSLSRNTGELFF. The CDR3 DNA sequence: TGTGCCAGCAGCCTTTCACGGAACACCGGGGAGCTGTTTTTT.

This clonotype was picked up many times. The CDR3 sequence is CASSYSSGYTF. The CDR3 DNA is TGTGCCAGCAGTTACTCCTCGGGCTACACCTTC. The V gene is TRBV6-2 or TRBV6-3, the J gene TRBJ1-2; D not resolved. V was pared by 0 bases and J by 8 bases, with 4 bases between. CDR3 length: 11 amino acids. Looked up from germline, CDR1 is MNHEY and CDR2 is SVGEGT.

This clonotype appeared many times. The CDR3 DNA reads as TGTGCCATCAGTGAAGGGGGAGTAGCCTACGAGCAGTACGTC. It encodes CAISEGGVAYEQYV. This chain joins TRBV10-3 and TRBJ2-7, with D possibly being TRBD1 (6 bases). Trimming removed 3 bases from V and 2 bases from J, with 11 bases in between. This CDR3 is built from 14 residues. Germline V gene lookup returns CDR1 ENHRY and CDR2 SYGVKD.

The chain couples TRBV12-3 or TRBV12-4 to TRBJ1-1, with a possible D match to TRBD1 (6 bases). CDR3 size: 14 residues. Trimming cost V 2 bases and J 4 bases, with 11 bases left between them. CDR3 sequence: CASSLRNRVTEAFF. DNA of the CDR3: TGTGCCAGCAGTTTAAGGAACAGGGTCACTGAAGCTTTCTTT.

This clonotype was picked up many times. The J gene is TRBJ1-2, the V gene TRBV4-2, with 9 positions matching TRBD1. Germline loops: CDR1 LGHNA, CDR2 YNFKEQ. The CDR3 consists of 15 residues. V shed 0 bases and J 2 bases; nucleotides not matched to a gene: 1. Here the CDR3 DNA reads TGTGCCAGCAGCCAAGATGGGACAGGGAACTATGGCTACACCTTC. It encodes CASSQDGTGNYGYTF.

The table lists this clonotype with a few counts. The chain employs TRBV29-1 and TRBJ2-2; TRBD1 matches 10 bases. The CDR3 runs to 12 residues. Germline CDR1 is SQVTM and CDR2 is ANQGSEA. J lost 5 bases, V lost 7 bases, and 1 base had no gene match. The CDR3 coding sequence is TGCAGCGCGGGACAGGGGACCGGGGAGCTGTTTTTT. It is translated as CSAGQGTGELFF.

This clonotype was recorded many times. The chain employs TRBV28 and TRBJ1-6; a possible D gene is TRBD1 (5 bases). The CDR3 runs 14 residues. Germline CDR1 MDHEN, CDR2 SYDVKM. Trimming shortened V by 3 bases and J by 5 bases, and 8 bases separated the two germline ends. The chain's CDR3 is CASSLRDHNSPLHF. CDR3 nucleotides: TGTGCCAGCAGTTTGCGGGACCATAATTCACCCCTCCACTTT.

The table lists this clonotype with many counts. This chain connects TRBV7-8 to TRBJ2-2; D possibly corresponds to TRBD2 (5 bases). CDR1 is SGHVS and CDR2 is FQNEAQ in the germline V gene. V lost 8 bases, J lost 0 bases, and 13 bases lay in between. The CDR3 spans 15 residues. The CDR3 nucleotides are TGTGCCAGCGGTGGACTCGGTTCGAACACCGGGGAGCTGTTTTTT. Amino acid sequence: CASGGLGSNTGELFF.

The sample holds many counts of this clonotype. J is TRBJ2-3 and V is TRBV28, with D perhaps TRBD1 (5 bases). The CDR3 sequence is 14 residues long. Looked up from germline, CDR1 is MDHEN and CDR2 is SYDVKM. V lost 3 bases to trimming and J lost 2 bases, with 9 bases between them. CDR3 nucleotides: TGTGCCAGCAGTTTCGACAGAGCCACAGATACGCAGTATTTT. The encoded protein is CASSFDRATDTQYF.

The V and J genes are TRBV6-6 and TRBJ2-2; possible D gene TRBD2, 5 bases. V was pared by 7 bases and J by 6 bases, with 15 bases between. Germline V gene data show CDR1 as MNHNY and CDR2 as SVGAGI (reference sequence). This CDR3 region has 14 residues. The CDR3 DNA sequence: TGTGCCAGCAATCTCTCTTGGGAGTCCGGGGAGCTGTTTTTT. The encoded protein is CASNLSWESGELFF.

This clonotype was counted many times. This sequence joins TRBV7-9 and TRBJ1-2, with D perhaps TRBD1 (6 bases). V gave up 6 bases and J gave up 0 bases, with 14 bases separating them. CDR3 size: 15 residues. The germline gives CDR1 SEHNR, CDR2 FQNEAQ (reference sequence). The CDR3 here is CASRYTGSPNYGYTF. The CDR3 coding sequence is TGTGCCAGCAGATATACAGGGAGTCCTAACTATGGCTACACCTTC.

This clonotype was seen many times. The V gene is TRBV29-1, the J gene TRBJ2-1, with 7 bases identical to TRBD2. Trimming at V came to 5 bases and at J to 0 bases, leaving 1 base not matched to a gene. The CDR3 length is 13 residues. From germline, CDR1 is SQVTM and CDR2 ANQGSEA. This CDR3 is CSVSGVSYNEQFF. The CDR3 region has the DNA TGCAGCGTTAGCGGGGTCTCCTACAATGAGCAGTTCTTC.

This clonotype came up many times. This rearrangement joins TRBV5-4 to TRBJ2-3, with 8 bases identical to TRBD2. Germline lookup yields CDR1 SGHNT and CDR2 YYREEE (reference sequence). The CDR3 is 16 amino acids. Losses at the gene ends were 0 bases for V and 1 base for J; bases not matched to a gene: 4. CDR3 nucleotide sequence: TGTGCCAGCAGCTTGGGCGGGGGGACCCGCACAGATACGCAGTATTTT. Protein sequence: CASSLGGGTRTDTQYF.

This clonotype has ten or more counts. The J gene is TRBJ2-3, the V gene TRBV20-1; the match to TRBD2 covers 9 bases. This CDR3 comprises 13 residues. V shed 6 bases and J 8 bases; nucleotides not matched to a gene: 9. CDR1 is DFQATT, CDR2 SNEGSKA, per germline (reference sequence). CDR3 nucleotide sequence: TGCAGTGCCAGGGTAGCGGGGGCCGTTACGCAGTATTTT. Translated, it gives CSARVAGAVTQYF.

The table lists this clonotype with many counts. V and J are TRBV7-2 and TRBJ1-5; tentatively, D is TRBD1 (6 bases). The germline V gene encodes CDR1 SGHTA and CDR2 FQGNSA. V was cut by 2 bases and J by 5 bases, with 10 bases left in between. The CDR3 runs 14 residues. The CDR3 sequence is CASSLTGIDQPQHF. The CDR3 DNA reads TGTGCCAGCAGCTTAACAGGGATAGATCAGCCCCAGCATTTT.

This clonotype was detected ten times or more. V usage is TRBV5-4 and J usage is TRBJ1-2, with a possible D match to TRBD1 (5 bases). CDR3 size: 15 residues. Trimming shortened V by 3 bases and J by 8 bases, and 20 bases separated the two germline ends. Germline CDR1 reads SGHNT; CDR2 reads YYREEE (reference sequence). CDR3 sequence: CASSSPMDGHGGYTF. The CDR3 DNA follows: TGTGCCAGCAGCTCCCCAATGGACGGACATGGAGGCTACACCTTC. The full variable domain, rest sourced from reference TRBV5-4 and TRBJ1-2, is ETGVTQSPTHLIKTRGQQVTLRCSSQSGHNTVSWYQQALGQGPQFIFQYYREEENGRGNFPPRFSGLQFPNYSSELNVNALELDDSALYLCASSSPMDGHGGYTFGSGTRLTVV.

This clonotype showed up many times. The gene calls are TRBV7-2 and TRBJ2-5; TRBD2 agrees at 10 bases. Germline V gene lookup returns CDR1 SGHTA and CDR2 FQGNSA. The CDR3 length is 16 residues. Germline trimming cut 4 bases from V and 4 bases from J; bases unmatched to any gene: 9. The CDR3 DNA follows: TGTGCCAGCAGCTATTCGTTAGCGGGGGGCTCAGAGACCCAGTACTTC. This codes for CASSYSLAGGSETQYF.

A few counts support this clonotype. The chain uses TRBV28 and TRBJ1-2; TRBD1 is a possible D gene (5 bases). This CDR3 spans 16 amino acids. From germline, CDR1 is MDHEN and CDR2 SYDVKM. The V and J ends lost 7 bases and 2 bases respectively, with 20 bases between them. CDR3 sequence: CASNSLGSGTNYGYTF. CDR3 coding DNA: TGTGCCAGCAACTCGTTGGGCAGCGGGACGAACTATGGCTACACCTTC.

The genes are TRBV20-1 and TRBJ1-1; perhaps TRBD1 as D (6 bases). Trimming took 5 bases from V and 10 from J, leaving 20 bases between them. The V gene's germline CDR1 is DFQATT and CDR2 SNEGSKA (reference sequence). There are 13 residues in the CDR3. CDR3 sequence (DNA): TGCAGTGCTGCCGGGACAAGAGGTCTGTTAGCTTTCTTT. Its translation: CSAAGTRGLLAFF.

This clonotype has at least ten counts. The chain employs TRBV12-3 or TRBV12-4 and TRBJ2-2; the D is unclear. The CDR3 covers 14 residues. Trimming removed 6 bases from V and 0 bases from J, with 8 bases in between. The CDR3 protein is CASSPTANTGELFF. CDR3 bases: TGTGCCAGCAGCCCTACCGCGAACACCGGGGAGCTGTTTTTT.

This clonotype was counted only a few times. CDR3 nucleotide sequence: TGTGCCAGCAGCCAGTTAGCGGGGGAGCAGTTCTTC. Protein: CASSQLAGEQFF. The chain links TRBV3-1 to TRBJ2-1, with 8 bases lining up with TRBD2. The CDR3 covers 12 residues. Trimming cost V 3 bases and J 10 bases; bases outside gene matches: 2. Looked up from germline, CDR1 is LGHDT and CDR2 is YNNKEL (reference sequence).